This T cell receptor beta chain was observed in a study of T cell repertoires in cytomegalovirus infection. Study as a whole: CMV infection and matching HLA type were both indicated by public TCR beta signatures.

Germline lookup yields CDR1 SGHTA and CDR2 FQGNSA. The length of the CDR3 is 16 residues. Losses at the gene ends were 4 bases for V and 4 bases for J; bases not matched to a gene: 7. Using its own MiXCR run on the reads, TCRdb lists one record per CDR3 protein. Among about 490,000 distinct CDR3 sequences listed, about 30% were seen once. Whole-study findings and limits: Cumulative public TCR beta family frequency identified CMV carriers with the relevant HLA. Within the response measured ex vivo, HLA-C-restricted CMV-specific TCR beta clonotypes were dominant.

This clonotype was counted many times. What it binds is not known. The sequence derives from a human donor in good health (CMV status not recorded). Some clones in this sample may be carry-over from other donors' samples. The chain has TRBV7-2 and TRBJ2-1, with 10 bases lining up with TRBD2. Sequencing used PBMCs. CDR3 sequence: CASSSALAGAYNEQFF. The CDR3 region has the DNA TGTGCCAGCAGCTCCGCTCTAGCGGGAGCTTACAATGAGCAGTTCTTC.